These 5 T cell receptor beta chains were all obtained from the same sample, sequenced in a study of radiotherapy plus CTLA-4 blockade in lung cancer. Clones were sequenced by immunoSEQ multiplex PCR, and TCRdb holds only the in-frame ones, with some missing. In the table there are about 80,000 clones, approximately 84% of which are singletons. Here the sequenced sample was peripheral blood, taken from a patient treated with radiotherapy plus ipilimumab. The receptors were sampled from a human donor with non-small cell lung cancer who had stable disease on radiotherapy plus ipilimumab.

This clone was observed once. V gene TRBV27 combines with J gene TRBJ2-5, with 8 nucleotides matching TRBD2. Germline V gene lookup returns CDR1 MNHEY and CDR2 SMNVEV (reference sequence). The CDR3 is 15 residues long. The J segment lost 5 bases and the V segment lost 2 bases, leaving 7 bases of the junction unmatched. The CDR3 nucleotides read TGTGCCAGCAGTTTACGGGAGGGAGGGTTTGAGACCCAGTACTTC. This codes for CASSLREGGFETQYF.

The chain couples TRBV2 to TRBJ2-1; 7 positions agree with TRBD2. CDR1 is SNHLY, CDR2 FYNNEI, per germline. The CDR3 runs to 19 residues. Germline trimming cut 0 bases from V and 7 bases from J; bases unmatched to any gene: 18. CDR3 sequence (DNA): TGTGCCAGCAGTGAAGCGCTTCGGAAATCGGGAGGCCGGCCGAATGAGCAGTTCTTC. Its translation: CASSEALRKSGGRPNEQFF.

The V and J genes are TRBV6-4 and TRBJ2-2; 7 nucleotides line up with TRBD2. The CDR3 extends over 14 amino acids. Germline assignment: CDR1 MRHNA and CDR2 SNTAGT. V lost 6 bases to trimming and J lost 7 bases; unmatched junction nucleotides: 8. The DNA for the CDR3 is TGTGCCAGCAGGGTCCGGCGCGGGAGCGGGGAGCTGTTTTTT. It translates to CASRVRRGSGELFF.

The rearrangement joins TRBV5-7 to TRBJ1-1; 10 bases line up with TRBD1. TRBV5-7 is annotated as an ORF whose role is uncertain. The CDR3 runs 14 residues. The J segment lost 6 bases and the V segment lost 5 bases, leaving 7 bases of the junction unmatched. CDR3 DNA sequence: TGTGCCAGCAGTGGGGACAGGGGAACCTCTGAAGCTTTCTTT. It specifies CASSGDRGTSEAFF.

The J gene is TRBJ2-4, the V gene TRBV6-1, with D unclear. Trimming removed 6 bases from V and 8 bases from J, with 14 bases in between. Germline V CDR1 and CDR2: MNHNS, SASEGT. There are 13 residues in the CDR3. The CDR3: CASSPRAIDIQYF. The CDR3 coding sequence is TGTGCCAGCAGCCCCCGGGCGATAGACATTCAGTACTTC.